This T cell receptor (beta chain) appears in the sequencing data of a study of metastatic and nonmetastatic thyroid tumors (dated by TCRdb to 2019 to 2021). With regard to the full study: The researchers compared repertoires between peripheral blood samples and tumor or nodule tissue samples from patients with malignant or benign thyroid disease. Broad study findings and their caveats: In both blood and tumor samples, TCR beta diversity was reported to be significantly higher in malignant tumors than in benign nodules.

No patient had received any treatment before thyroid surgery. Using T-cell receptor beta sequencing, the researchers looked back retrospectively at clinical samples from patients, gathered between about 2012 and 2018. The library was obtained by PCR. The run used an Illumina HiSeq 4000. The TCR beta-chain CDR3 region of each patient was profiled by high-throughput sequencing. For the original study's pipeline: Drawing on CDR3 differences between clinicopathological groups, the researchers built a classifier meant to tell apart patients with distant-metastatic papillary thyroid cancer. Repertoire diversity was assessed with the Shannon index, and tumor-blood repertoire similarity with the Morisita-Horn index. In TCRdb, the public reads were trimmed at Q25 with fastp and aligned with MiXCR, with productive beta chains retained. The V and J calls were not made by the authors but by TCRdb's processing. This sample is represented by about 39,000 clones; about a sixth of them were singletons. The ten top clones hold around 3.9% of the sample.

This clone was detected many times. The antigen it binds to is not known. No base-level quality is on record; no much larger clone is a single base apart. This TCR derives from a female donor with papillary thyroid cancer or a benign thyroid nodule (not recorded which). Some clones in this sample may be carry-over from other donors' samples. Sequencing was performed on blood.

CDR3 loop: CASSLLKRNEKLFF. The bases are TGTGCCAGCAGTTTGTTAAAGCGTAATGAAAAACTGTTTTTT. This receptor chain uses TRBV12-3 or TRBV12-4 and TRBJ1-4; too little of a D gene remains to name it. CDR3 length: 14 amino acids, cysteine to phenylalanine. The entry retains the CDR3 DNA only, 42 bases that are in frame from base 1. V drops 3 bases and J drops 4 bases, leaving 9 bases in between.